These 25 T cell receptor beta chains share one sample of origin, sequenced in a study of T cells in Graves' hyperthyroidism and ophthalmopathy. Template material for amplifying TCR beta CDR3 regions consisted of RNA transcripts. During a first-round RT-PCR of the TCR CDR3, the HTBI primer set was used. TCRdb reprocessed the multiplex PCR reads via MiXCR and lists one record per CDR3 protein. This table holds 800,000 or so distinct CDR3 sequences, over 35% found once. The specimen sequenced was blood. Receptors were obtained from a young man with Graves' hyperthyroidism.

This clonotype has more than one count but fewer than ten. The rearrangement joins TRBV7-6 to TRBJ2-2; D remains ambiguous. Germline CDR1 SGHVS, CDR2 FNYEAQ. The CDR3 contains 16 residues. Trimming pared 0 bases from V and 7 bases from J, leaving 15 bases between. The CDR3 region has the DNA TGTGCCAGCAGCTTAGCCGATGAGGAGTACGGCGGGGAGCTGTTTTTT. Its translation is CASSLADEEYGGELFF. The full variable domain, its missing parts supplied by reference TRBV7-6 and TRBJ2-2, is GAGVSQSPRYKVTKRGQDVALRCDPISGHVSLYWYRQALGQGPEFLTYFNYEAQQDKSGLPNDRFSAERPEGSISTLTIQRTEQRDSAMYRCASSLADEEYGGELFFGEGSRLTVL.

J is TRBJ1-1 and V is TRBV5-1, with unresolved D. In germline, CDR1 is SGHRS, CDR2 YFSETQ. This CDR3 has 16 amino acids. V was shortened by 4 bases and J by 1 base, with 17 bases between the two germline ends. The DNA of the CDR3 is TGCGCCAGCAGCCCGCTGGACGGTAGGCAGAACACTGAAGCTTTCTTT. Translation: CASSPLDGRQNTEAFF.

Remarks on this clonotype: A much larger clone differs by one base, so this may be a read error. J is TRBJ2-5 and V is TRBV7-2, with D perhaps TRBD2 (6 bases). The CDR3 spans 13 residues. V lost 2 bases and J lost 5, with 9 bases in between. Germline V lookup: CDR1 SGHTA, CDR2 FQGNSA. The CDR3 bases are TGTGCCAGCAGCTTATCGGGGGACGAGACCCAGTACTTC. This codes for CASSLSGDETQYF.

The chain joins TRBV19 to TRBJ1-1; weak D call: TRBD1 (5 bases). Looked up from germline, CDR1 is LNHDA and CDR2 is SQIVND (reference sequence). The CDR3 contains 14 residues. Trimming took off 7 bases at V and 2 bases at J, with 14 bases between the two ends. This CDR3 reads CASNPTELNTEAFF. CDR3 DNA: TGTGCCAGTAACCCGACAGAATTAAACACTGAAGCTTTCTTT.

This clonotype has more than one count but fewer than ten. This rearrangement joins TRBV29-1 to TRBJ2-6; TRBD1 agrees at 9 bases. Trimming at V came to 1 base and at J to 1 base, leaving 5 bases not matched to a gene. The CDR3 consists of 17 residues. Germline values: CDR1 SQVTM, CDR2 ANQGSEA. The CDR3, as DNA: TGCAGCGTTGAAGCAACGGGACAGGGATCTGGGGCCAACGTCCTGACTTTC. Residues: CSVEATGQGSGANVLTF.

This clonotype showed up many times. This chain links TRBV2 with TRBJ2-5; 8 positions agree with TRBD1. Unmatched junction bases numbered 4, after V lost 4 bases and J lost 3 bases. The CDR3 is 14 amino acids. Germline V CDR1 and CDR2: SNHLY, FYNNEI. The CDR3 region is CASSVAGGEETQYF. The CDR3 DNA follows: TGTGCCAGCAGTGTGGCAGGGGGCGAAGAGACCCAGTACTTC.

V usage is TRBV5-5 and J usage is TRBJ2-5; 8 bases match TRBD1. J lost 1 base, V lost 1 base, and 6 bases had no gene match. The CDR3 totals 16 residues. The germline gives CDR1 SGHKS, CDR2 YYEKEE (reference sequence). The CDR3 reads CASSLLAGGLQETQYF. The CDR3 DNA reads TGTGCCAGCAGCTTGTTGGCAGGGGGCCTCCAAGAGACCCAGTACTTC. The full variable domain, completed using reference TRBV5-5 and TRBJ2-5, is DAGVTQSPTHLIKTRGQQVTLRCSPISGHKSVSWYQQVLGQGPQFIFQYYEKEERGRGNFPDRFSARQFPNYSSELNVNALLLGDSALYLCASSLLAGGLQETQYFGPGTRLLVL.

This clonotype appeared many times. This chain connects TRBV29-1 to TRBJ2-6; TRBD1 might be the D (6 bases). Germline CDR1 and CDR2: SQVTM and ANQGSEA. The length of the CDR3 is 14 residues. V was trimmed by 6 bases and J by 2 bases, leaving 11 bases between them. The CDR3 is CSVLQGPGANVLTF. In DNA, the CDR3 is TGCAGCGTGCTACAGGGTCCTGGGGCCAACGTCCTGACTTTC. Together with reference TRBV29-1 and TRBJ2-6, the CDR3 gives the full variable domain: SAVISQKPSRDICQRGTSLTIQCQVDSQVTMMFWYRQQPGQSLTLIATANQGSEATYESGFVIDKFPISRPNLTFSTLTVSNMSPEDSSIYLCSVLQGPGANVLTFGAGSRLTVL.

V usage is TRBV11-2 and J usage is TRBJ2-7; weak D call: TRBD1 (6 bases). The CDR3 covers 12 residues. From germline, CDR1 is SGHAT and CDR2 FQNNGV. V was pared by 6 bases and J by 5 bases, with 11 bases between. The CDR3: CASRTEGDEQYF. The DNA of the CDR3 is TGTGCCAGCAGAACTGAGGGGGACGAGCAGTACTTC.

This clonotype was seen repeatedly, ten times or more. The genes are TRBV5-6 and TRBJ1-2, with D tentatively TRBD1 (5 bases). CDR3 length: 15 amino acids. Germline CDR1 reads SGHDT; CDR2 reads YYEEEE. The V end was cut by 7 bases, the J end by 2 bases, with 18 bases between. The CDR3 DNA follows: TGTGCCAGCGGGAGGGGACGACGGACGAACTATGGCTACACCTTC. It specifies CASGRGRRTNYGYTF.

The CDR3 region is CSAKPRDFYYEQYF. The CDR3 region has the DNA TGCAGTGCTAAACCCCGAGACTTCTATTACGAGCAGTACTTC. The genes are TRBV20-1 and TRBJ2-7; D is unresolved. The CDR3 runs 14 residues. Per the germline V gene, CDR1 is DFQATT and CDR2 is SNEGSKA (reference sequence). V was clipped by 4 bases and J by 4 bases, with 17 bases between them.

In DNA, the CDR3 is TGTGCCAGTAGGCCCCGGACGGTGGGGCGGGGCGATGGCTACACCTTC. It codes for CASRPRTVGRGDGYTF. V gene TRBV19 combines with J gene TRBJ1-2; TRBD1 is a possible D gene (5 bases). The CDR3 runs to 16 residues. Germline V gives CDR1 LNHDA, CDR2 SQIVND (reference sequence). V was clipped by 6 bases and J by 6 bases, with 23 bases between them.

The V call is TRBV4-1, the J call TRBJ2-7, with TRBD1 matching over 8 bases. V shed 4 bases and J 5 bases; nucleotides not matched to a gene: 10. The CDR3 has 15 amino acids. Germline-derived CDR1 and CDR2 are MGHRA and YSYEKL. Written as DNA, the CDR3 is TGCGCCAGCAGCCTCCGGACAGGGTGGACCCACGAGCAGTACTTC. Translating gives CASSLRTGWTHEQYF.

As concerns this clonotype: At one end, the junction sequence differs from germline, possibly due to a read error. The gene calls are TRBV7-9 and TRBJ2-7, with a tentative D call TRBD2 (5 bases). The CDR3 has 17 amino acids. Germline V gives CDR1 SEHNR, CDR2 FQNEAQ (reference sequence). The CDR3 DNA reads as TGCGCCAGCAGCCAAGATTCTTGGACTGGGCAGAGCTACGAGCAGTACTTC. It translates to CASSQDSWTGQSYEQYF.

In its sample, this clonotype was seen many times. The CDR3 sequence is CSANPGIGGSYEQYF. The CDR3 coding sequence is TGCAGTGCGAATCCGGGCATAGGGGGGTCCTACGAGCAGTACTTC. The V gene is TRBV20-1, the J gene TRBJ2-7, with D perhaps given as TRBD1 or TRBD2 (6 bases each). The CDR3 runs to 15 residues. V dropped 6 bases and J dropped 1 base, with 19 bases sitting between them. The V gene's germline CDR1 is DFQATT and CDR2 SNEGSKA (reference sequence).

The sample holds a few counts of this clonotype. Being one base from a much bigger clone, this may be a read error. The rearrangement uses TRBV29-1 and TRBJ2-7; D is possibly TRBD2 (5 bases). The CDR3 is made up of 12 amino acids. The V end lost 3 bases, the J end lost 9 bases, and 15 bases lay between the germline ends. In germline, CDR1 is SQVTM, CDR2 ANQGSEA. The CDR3 sequence is CSVDTDGNGQYF. In nucleotides, the CDR3 is TGCAGCGTTGATACGGACGGGAACGGGCAGTACTTC.

The chain carries TRBV12-3 or TRBV12-4 and TRBJ2-7; weak D call: TRBD2 (6 bases). Trimming removed 6 bases at V and 5 bases at J, with 17 bases between. The CDR3 spans 14 residues. CDR3: CASRYSGSFDEQYF. The CDR3 DNA sequence: TGTGCCAGCAGGTACTCCGGGAGCTTCGACGAGCAGTACTTC.

This clonotype was seen at least ten times. V usage is TRBV2 and J usage is TRBJ1-1; TRBD1 matches 9 bases. The germline CDR1 and CDR2 sequences are SNHLY and FYNNEI. The junction had 10 bases not matched to a gene; V was cut back by 6 bases and J by 5 bases. CDR3 length: 15 residues. The CDR3 reads CASSYITGGKTEAFF. The CDR3 coding sequence is TGTGCCAGCAGCTACATAACAGGGGGCAAGACTGAAGCTTTCTTT.

The CDR3 loop is CASGPGTGTTEAFF. In DNA form, the CDR3 reads TGTGCTAGTGGACCCGGGACAGGGACCACTGAAGCTTTCTTT. V usage is TRBV12-5 and J usage is TRBJ1-1, with 9 bases fitting TRBD1. After removal of 6 bases from V and 4 bases from J, the junction contained 6 bases not matched to a gene. The germline CDR1 and CDR2 sequences are LGHNT and FRNRAP. This CDR3 spans 14 amino acids.

This clonotype was detected many times. V and J are TRBV7-2 and TRBJ2-5; D is unclear. CDR1 is SGHTA and CDR2 is FQGNSA in the germline V gene. The CDR3 is 13 amino acids. Trimming left V 3 bases short and J 2 bases short, with 7 bases between. CDR3 in amino acids: CASSFPLQETQYF. DNA for the CDR3: TGTGCCAGCAGCTTCCCGTTACAAGAGACCCAGTACTTC. The full variable domain, with the rest looked up from reference TRBV7-2 and TRBJ2-5, is GAGVSQSPSNKVTEKGKDVELRCDPISGHTALYWYRQSLGQGLEFLIYFQGNSAPDKSGLPSDRFSAERTGGSVSTLTIQRTQQEDSAVYLCASSFPLQETQYFGPGTRLLVL.

The rearrangement uses TRBV6-5 and TRBJ1-4, with D hard to call. Germline loops: CDR1 MNHEY, CDR2 SVGAGI. The CDR3 is 16 residues long. V was pared by 10 bases and J by 5 bases, with 23 bases between. The CDR3 protein is CATLKAAGVGNEKLFF. DNA for the CDR3: TGTGCCACCCTAAAGGCAGCCGGAGTTGGGAATGAAAAACTGTTTTTT.

As for this clonotype: No DNA is shown, since the ends of the CDR3 on it are uncertain; the CDR3 is the one TCRdb lists. The chain carries TRBV9 and TRBJ1-2. Counting both end residues, the CDR3 totals 13 amino acids. CDR1 is SGDLS, CDR2 YYNGEE, per germline. CDR3 sequence: CASSSEAFFGYTF.

This clonotype was seen ten or more times. V gene TRBV10-2 combines with J gene TRBJ1-5; D is ambiguous. V shed 3 bases and J shed 7 bases, with 13 bases lying between them. CDR3 size: 14 residues. Germline assignment: CDR1 WSHSY and CDR2 SAAADI. CDR3 sequence (DNA): TGCGCCAGCAGTGAAGTGAGGGCGAGGCAGCCCCAGCATTTT. Amino acid sequence: CASSEVRARQPQHF.

This clonotype was detected only a few times. This chain uses TRBV9 with TRBJ2-6; no firm D call. Germline V CDR1 and CDR2: SGDLS, YYNGEE. The CDR3 loop spans 16 amino acids. Trimming pared 4 bases from V and 0 bases from J, leaving 11 bases between. The DNA of the CDR3 is TGTGCCAGCAGCCCCTACCCACTCTCTGGGGCCAACGTCCTGACTTTC. Translation: CASSPYPLSGANVLTF.

The sample holds many counts of this clonotype. The rearrangement joins TRBV7-6 to TRBJ2-7, with D uncertain. The CDR3 contains 11 residues. The V and J ends lost 5 bases and 6 bases respectively, with 8 bases between them. Germline values: CDR1 SGHVS, CDR2 FNYEAQ. CDR3: CASSAEVEQYF. As DNA, the CDR3 is TGTGCCAGCAGCGCCGAGGTCGAGCAGTACTTC.